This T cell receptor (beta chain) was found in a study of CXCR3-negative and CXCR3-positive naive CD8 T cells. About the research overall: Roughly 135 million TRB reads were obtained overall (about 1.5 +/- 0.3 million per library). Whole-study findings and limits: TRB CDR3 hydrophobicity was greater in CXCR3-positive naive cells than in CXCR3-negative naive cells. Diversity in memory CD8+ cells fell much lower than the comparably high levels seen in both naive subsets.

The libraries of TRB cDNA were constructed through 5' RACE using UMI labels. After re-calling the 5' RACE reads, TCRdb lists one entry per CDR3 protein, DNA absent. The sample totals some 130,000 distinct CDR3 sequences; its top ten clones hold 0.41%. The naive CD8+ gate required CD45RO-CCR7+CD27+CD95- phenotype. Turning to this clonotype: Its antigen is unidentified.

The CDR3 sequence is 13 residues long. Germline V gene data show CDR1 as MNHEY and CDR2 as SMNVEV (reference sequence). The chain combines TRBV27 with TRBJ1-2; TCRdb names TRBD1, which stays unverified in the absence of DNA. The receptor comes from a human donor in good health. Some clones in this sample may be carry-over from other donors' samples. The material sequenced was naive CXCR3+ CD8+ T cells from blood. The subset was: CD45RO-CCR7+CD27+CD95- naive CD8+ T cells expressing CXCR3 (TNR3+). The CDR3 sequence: CASSLGQGYGYTF.